This paragraph reports one T cell receptor beta chain. Here immunoSEQ multiplex PCR was the method, and the copy in TCRdb shows in-frame clones only, minus some. Seen here are 84,000 or so clones, 94% observed once, and the top ten hold 2.5%. Germline trimming cut 6 bases from V and 4 bases from J; bases unmatched to any gene: 11. Germline V gene lookup returns CDR1 MNHEY and CDR2 SVGAGI. The CDR3 covers 15 residues. The source of the sample is a study of T cell changes during pregnancy in multiple sclerosis. This sequence was found in a female donor with multiple sclerosis, enrolled in a pregnancy study. The sample consisted of peripheral blood, taken in the third trimester of pregnancy. The chain combines TRBV6-5 with TRBJ1-2, with 7 bases matching TRBD1. For the CDR3, the DNA is TGTGCCAGCAGCTGGGATGACAGGGCGAGCTATGGCTACACCTTC. Its protein is CASSWDDRASYGYTF.